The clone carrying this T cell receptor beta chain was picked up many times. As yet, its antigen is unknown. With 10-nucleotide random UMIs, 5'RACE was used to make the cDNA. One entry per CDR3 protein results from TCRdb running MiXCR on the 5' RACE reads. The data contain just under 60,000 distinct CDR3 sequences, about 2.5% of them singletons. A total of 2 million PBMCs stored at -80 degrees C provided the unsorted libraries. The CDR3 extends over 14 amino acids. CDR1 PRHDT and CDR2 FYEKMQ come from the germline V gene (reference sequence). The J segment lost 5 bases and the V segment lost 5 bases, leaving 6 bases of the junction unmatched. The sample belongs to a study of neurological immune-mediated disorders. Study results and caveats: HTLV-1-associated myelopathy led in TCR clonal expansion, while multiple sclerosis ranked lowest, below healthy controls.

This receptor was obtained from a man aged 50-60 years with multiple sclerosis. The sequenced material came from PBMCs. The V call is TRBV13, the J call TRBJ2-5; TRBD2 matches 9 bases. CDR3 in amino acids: CASSERGASETQYF. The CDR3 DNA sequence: TGTGCCAGCAGCGAGCGGGGGGCGAGTGAGACCCAGTACTTC.